One and the same sample provided the 3 T cell receptor beta chains below, sequenced in a study of blood T cell repertoires in COVID-19. Clones were read by immunoSEQ multiplex PCR, and TCRdb kept only the in-frame ones, dropping some. The data contain about 240,000 clones, roughly 80% of them singletons. Sequencing used peripheral blood. These receptors all come from a woman at least 80 years old with acute or convalescent COVID-19.

The CDR3 nucleotides read TGTGCCAGCAGTCCCCCCGGGACAATGGGACAGCCCCAGCATTTT. This encodes CASSPPGTMGQPQHF. This rearrangement joins TRBV28 to TRBJ1-5; maybe TRBD1 (6 bases). CDR1 is MDHEN, CDR2 SYDVKM, per germline. This CDR3 contains 15 residues. The V end was cut by 5 bases, the J end by 7 bases, with 18 bases between. Full variable domain (rest looked up from reference TRBV28 and TRBJ1-5): DVKVTQSSRYLVKRTGEKVFLECVQDMDHENMFWYRQDPGLGLRLIYFSYDVKMKEKGDIPEGYSVSREKKERFSLILESASTNQTSMYLCASSPPGTMGQPQHFGDGTRLSIL.

The chain joins TRBV5-1 to TRBJ2-2; TRBD1 matches 12 bases. J was trimmed by 4 bases and V by 4 bases; bases with no gene match: 5. From germline, CDR1 is SGHRS and CDR2 YFSETQ. The length of the CDR3 is 16 residues. The CDR3 reads CASSTGTGGTTGELFF. CDR3 DNA: TGCGCCAGCAGCACTGGGACAGGGGGCACCACCGGGGAGCTGTTTTTT. The entire variable domain, with the rest obtained from reference TRBV5-1 and TRBJ2-2, is as follows: KAGVTQTPRYLIKTRGQQVTLSCSPISGHRSVSWYQQTPGQGLQFLFEYFSETQRNKGNFPGRFSGRQFSNSRSEMNVSTLELGDSALYLCASSTGTGGTTGELFFGEGSRLTVL.

The rearrangement joins TRBV7-9 to TRBJ2-2; 7 nucleotides line up with TRBD1. The CDR3 loop spans 14 amino acids. Trimming removed 5 bases from V and 7 bases from J; junction bases left unmatched: 7. Germline values: CDR1 SEHNR, CDR2 FQNEAQ (reference sequence). The CDR3 loop reads CASSEYRGVGELFF. CDR3 in DNA: TGTGCCAGCAGCGAGTACAGGGGTGTCGGGGAGCTGTTTTTT.